The 9 T cell receptor beta chains below come from one sample, sequenced in a study of siplizumab effects on memory and regulatory T cells. Assay used: immunoSEQ multiplex PCR; TCRdb lists only in-frame clones, some missing. The sample contains tens of thousands of clones, roughly 87% of which appear only once. Sample: naive CD8+ T cells sorted from blood. The source of these receptors is a human donor in good health.

This clone has just a few counts. The V call is TRBV27, the J call TRBJ1-5, with unresolved D. The CDR3 is 12 amino acids. Germline V gives CDR1 MNHEY, CDR2 SMNVEV (reference sequence). The germline V and J ends were trimmed by 3 bases and 4 bases, with 4 bases remaining between them. The CDR3 nucleotides read TGTGCCAGCAGTTTCCAGAATCAGCCCCAGCATTTT. This codes for CASSFQNQPQHF.

V gene TRBV7-9 combines with J gene TRBJ1-1; D not resolved. In germline, CDR1 is SEHNR, CDR2 FQNEAQ (reference sequence). V was shortened by 5 bases and J by 10 bases, with 11 bases between the two germline ends. The CDR3 sequence is 11 residues long. The chain's CDR3 is CASSRSSLAFF. The CDR3 DNA reads TGTGCCAGCAGCCGCTCGTCGTTAGCTTTCTTT.

V and J are TRBV4-1 and TRBJ2-3; no definite D call. Germline lookup yields CDR1 MGHRA and CDR2 YSYEKL. Trimming took off 4 bases at V and 4 bases at J, with 15 bases between the two ends. This CDR3 contains 15 residues. This chain's CDR3 is CASSPYPAQADTQYF. CDR3 in DNA: TGCGCCAGCAGCCCCTACCCAGCCCAGGCAGATACGCAGTATTTT.

This chain links TRBV4-2 with TRBJ2-7; 7 positions match TRBD1. Germline trimming cut 5 bases from V and 6 bases from J; bases unmatched to any gene: 10. The CDR3 is 14 residues long. Germline CDR1 LGHNA, CDR2 YNFKEQ. The DNA of the CDR3 is TGTGCCAGCAGCTCGACCGGGACAGACTCCGAGCAGTACTTC. Translated: CASSSTGTDSEQYF.

The chain is built from TRBV27 and TRBJ2-2; 8 bases fit TRBD1. The V gene's germline CDR1 is MNHEY and CDR2 SMNVEV (reference sequence). With 5 bases clipped from V and 7 bases from J, the junction kept 3 bases outside the gene matches. This CDR3 region has 13 residues. In nucleotides, the CDR3 is TGTGCCAGCAGTGTCGGGACAGGCGGGGAGCTGTTTTTT. It translates to CASSVGTGGELFF.

The chain is built from TRBV10-2 and TRBJ2-7, with D possibly TRBD2 on 6 matching bases. Germline loops: CDR1 WSHSY, CDR2 SAAADI. This CDR3 has 13 residues. Trimming cost V 6 bases and J 5 bases, with 14 bases left between them. The CDR3 nucleotides are TGCGCCAGCAGCTTACCGGGACTGGACGAGCAGTACTTC. It encodes CASSLPGLDEQYF.

V gene TRBV19 combines with J gene TRBJ2-1; D might be TRBD1 or TRBD2, each matching 5 bases. Per germline, CDR1 LNHDA and CDR2 SQIVND (reference sequence). CDR3 length: 14 amino acids. Trimming removed 3 bases at V and 2 bases at J, with 8 bases between. For the CDR3, the DNA is TGTGCCAGTAGTATGGGGACCGCCTACAATGAGCAGTTCTTC. It translates to CASSMGTAYNEQFF. Combining the CDR3 with reference TRBV19 and TRBJ2-1 gives the whole variable domain DGGITQSPKYLFRKEGQNVTLSCEQNLNHDAMYWYRQDPGQGLRLIYYSQIVNDFQKGDIAEGYSVSREKKESFPLTVTSAQKNPTAFYLCASSMGTAYNEQFFGPGTRLTVL.

V gene TRBV4-2 combines with J gene TRBJ2-3; D is possibly TRBD2 (7 bases). In germline, CDR1 is LGHNA, CDR2 YNFKEQ. This CDR3 spans 16 amino acids. The ends were cut back, 0 bases at V and 4 bases at J, with 14 bases in the middle. The chain's CDR3 is CASSQERGGGSDTQYF. The CDR3, as DNA: TGTGCCAGCAGCCAAGAGAGGGGGGGTGGATCAGATACGCAGTATTTT.

V gene TRBV6-5 combines with J gene TRBJ1-2, with 8 bases lining up with TRBD1. This CDR3 has 14 residues. CDR1 MNHEY and CDR2 SVGAGI come from the germline V gene. V shed 2 bases and J 8 bases; nucleotides not matched to a gene: 7. The CDR3 is CASSYGQGREGYTF. CDR3 nucleotides: TGTGCCAGCAGTTACGGACAGGGCCGCGAGGGCTACACCTTC.